Listed below are T cell receptor beta chains from one sample, sequenced in a study of blood T cell repertoires in COVID-19. Only in-frame clones appear in the TCRdb table, and some are missing; sequencing was by immunoSEQ multiplex PCR. Found here are around 97,000 clones, 87% of them singletons; the top ten hold roughly 3%. Sequencing used peripheral blood. These TCRs come from a man in his fifties in a cohort sampled during active COVID-19. CDR3s include the opening cysteine and the closing phenylalanine or tryptophan. The D gene is left open where the match is weak. The size of a clone is reported for some rows only, either as once, few or many, or as a class for expanded clones.

v_call: TRBV2
d_call: NA
clone_size: NA
j_call: TRBJ1-4
cdr3_nt: TGTGCCAGCAGTGGTGCGGTCCCTAATGAAAAACTGTTTTTT
cdr3_aa: CASSGAVPNEKLFF

v_call: TRBV19
d_call: NA
clone_size: NA
j_call: TRBJ2-4
cdr3_nt: TGTGCCAGTAGTATGCTGCAGGGGCTTATTCGAGCCAAAAACATTCAGTACTTC
cdr3_aa: CASSMLQGLIRAKNIQYF

v_call: TRBV7-2
d_call: NA
clone_size: NA
j_call: TRBJ2-1
cdr3_nt: TGTGCCAGCAGCTTCGGTTTTGAGGGTAGCGATGAGCAGTTCTTC
cdr3_aa: CASSFGFEGSDEQFF

v_call: TRBV5-1
d_call: TRBD1
clone_size: NA
j_call: TRBJ1-1
cdr3_nt: TGCGCCAGCAGCTCCGGGACAGTCAACTTGAACACTGAAGCTTTCTTT
cdr3_aa: CASSSGTVNLNTEAFF

v_call: TRBV7-2
d_call: NA
clone_size: NA
j_call: TRBJ2-5
cdr3_nt: TGTGCCAGCAGCGAAGGGTTGGGGCCTAAAGAGACCCAGTACTTC
cdr3_aa: CASSEGLGPKETQYF

v_call: TRBV4-3
d_call: NA
clone_size: NA
j_call: TRBJ2-3
cdr3_nt: TGCGCCAGCAGCCAAGATTGGGCGGGGACAGATACGCAGTATTTT
cdr3_aa: CASSQDWAGTDTQYF

v_call: TRBV3-1/TRBV3-2
d_call: NA
clone_size: NA
j_call: TRBJ2-5
cdr3_nt: TGTGCCAGCAGCCAAGCCTTAAACGGCCCTAACGGGGAGACCCAGTACTTC
cdr3_aa: CASSQALNGPNGETQYF

v_call: TRBV4-2
d_call: TRBD1
clone_size: NA
j_call: TRBJ1-5
cdr3_nt: TGTGCCAGCAGCCCAAGACAAGGAGGGGGCGGGGAGCCCCAGCATTTT
cdr3_aa: CASSPRQGGGGEPQHF

v_call: TRBV5-5
d_call: TRBD1
clone_size: NA
j_call: TRBJ1-5
cdr3_nt: TGTGCCAGCAGCGCCGGGACAGACCCCAATCAGCCCCAGCATTTT
cdr3_aa: CASSAGTDPNQPQHF

v_call: TRBV10-3
d_call: TRBD2
clone_size: NA
j_call: TRBJ2-1
cdr3_nt: TGTGCCATTTCTGAGGGGCTAGCGGGGGTAAGGGGTACATTTGAGCAGTTCTTC
cdr3_aa: CAISEGLAGVRGTFEQFF

v_call: TRBV19
d_call: NA
clone_size: NA
j_call: TRBJ2-3
cdr3_nt: TGTGCCAGTAGTATGGGGCGGGGCGTCCCAGATACGCAGTATTTT
cdr3_aa: CASSMGRGVPDTQYF

v_call: TRBV5-8
d_call: NA
clone_size: NA
j_call: TRBJ2-2
cdr3_nt: TGTGCCAGCAGCTTGGCGCAGGGGGGCCCCGGGGAGCTGTTTTTT
cdr3_aa: CASSLAQGGPGELFF

v_call: TRBV7-8
d_call: NA
clone_size: NA
j_call: TRBJ1-2
cdr3_nt: TGTGCCAGCAGCCTTAATAATAACTATGGCTACACCTTC
cdr3_aa: CASSLNNNYGYTF

v_call: TRBV3-1/TRBV3-2
d_call: TRBD1
clone_size: once
j_call: TRBJ2-7
cdr3_nt: TGTGCCAGGGCCGGGACAGACCGCTACGAGCAGTACTTC
cdr3_aa: CARAGTDRYEQYF

v_call: TRBV28
d_call: NA
clone_size: few
j_call: TRBJ1-4
cdr3_nt: TGTGCCAGCAGCACCTTCCGGGTTCATGAAAAACTGTTTTTT
cdr3_aa: CASSTFRVHEKLFF

v_call: TRBV2
d_call: NA
clone_size: NA
j_call: TRBJ1-6
cdr3_nt: TGTGCCAGCAAGGAGGGTAGAACCTCTTCACCCCTCCACTTT
cdr3_aa: CASKEGRTSSPLHF

v_call: TRBV7-3
d_call: TRBD1
clone_size: NA
j_call: TRBJ1-1
cdr3_nt: TGTGCCAGCAGCATCCAGGGGGGCACTGAAGCTTTCTTT
cdr3_aa: CASSIQGGTEAFF